Each of the 27 T cell receptor beta chains below was sequenced from the same sample in a study of human T cells and chemical hapten exposure. Time point specified: pre-sensitization, week 0. Treatment of the sample: therapeutic diphenylcyclopropenone sensitization with weekly scalp DPC. MiXCR was run by TCRdb on the RACE reads, yielding one entry per CDR3 protein. This sample has more than 300,000 distinct CDR3 sequences; less than 6.5% occur once, and the top ten carry 2.5% to 3%. Sequencing was performed on whole blood, taken in connection with sensitization to the hapten diphenylcyclopropenone (DPC). The receptors were gathered from a woman aged 45 to 65 with alopecia areata. Some clones in this sample may be carry-over from other donors' samples.

V and J are TRBV5-1 and TRBJ1-3; TRBD1 is a possible D gene (5 bases). V lost 8 bases and J lost 2, with 17 bases in between. CDR1 and CDR2 from the germline V gene are SGHRS and YFSETQ. The CDR3 is 15 residues long. The CDR3 DNA sequence: TGCGCCAGTCACCGCGACAGTAGCCCTGGAAACACCATATATTTT. This codes for CASHRDSSPGNTIYF.

This clonotype was observed many times. The gene calls are TRBV3-1 and TRBJ1-1; D is possibly TRBD1 (5 bases). This CDR3 is 13 amino acids long. CDR1 is LGHDT and CDR2 is YNNKEL in the germline V gene (reference sequence). Trimming took off 5 bases at V and 1 base at J, with 8 bases between the two ends. The chain's CDR3 is CASSSTGNTEAFF. DNA for the CDR3: TGTGCCAGCAGCTCCACAGGGAACACTGAAGCTTTCTTT.

This clonotype was detected ten times or more. The chain employs TRBV29-1 and TRBJ1-6; D perhaps matches TRBD1 (6 bases). Germline CDR1 SQVTM, CDR2 ANQGSEA. The CDR3 is 14 amino acids. V dropped 6 bases and J dropped 8 bases, with 17 bases sitting between them. The CDR3 loop reads CSVQGGDLHSPLHF. The DNA of the CDR3 is TGCAGCGTCCAAGGGGGGGATCTCCATTCACCCCTCCACTTT.

This clonotype was recorded a few times. J is TRBJ1-5 and V is TRBV12-3 or TRBV12-4; D might be TRBD1 (6 bases). The germline V and J ends were trimmed by 7 bases and 7 bases, with 14 bases remaining between them. There are 13 residues in the CDR3. The CDR3 bases are TGTGCCAGCAACCTACAACAGGGCCAGCCCCAGCATTTT. This sequence encodes CASNLQQGQPQHF.

The chain is built from TRBV11-2 and TRBJ1-4; a possible D gene is TRBD1 (6 bases). Looked up from germline, CDR1 is SGHAT and CDR2 is FQNNGV. The V gene lost 6 bases and the J gene lost 4 bases, with 27 bases spanning the gap. The CDR3 extends over 19 amino acids. The CDR3 loop reads CASSHPRGAFRVGNEKLFF. The CDR3 DNA sequence: TGTGCCAGCAGTCACCCCCGGGGGGCTTTTAGGGTCGGTAATGAAAAACTGTTTTTT.

The table lists this clonotype with a few counts. Possible read error: a much larger clone is one base away. The rearrangement joins TRBV12-3 or TRBV12-4 to TRBJ2-3, with D uncertain. The ends were cut back, 3 bases at V and 5 bases at J, with 6 bases in the middle. This CDR3 is built from 12 residues. The CDR3 region is CASSFRRDTQYF. In nucleotides, the CDR3 is TGTGCCAGCAGTTTTAGGCGAGATACGCAGTATTTT.

The chain is built from TRBV3-1 and TRBJ2-1; 9 bases fit TRBD2. This CDR3 has 15 residues. With 1 base clipped from V and 8 bases from J, the junction kept 6 bases outside the gene matches. In germline, CDR1 is LGHDT, CDR2 YNNKEL (reference sequence). This CDR3 reads CASSQVSSGTHEQFF. In DNA, the CDR3 is TGTGCCAGCAGCCAAGTTTCTAGCGGGACACATGAGCAGTTCTTC.

This clonotype has at least ten counts. CDR3: CASSLYRAGGEKLFF. The CDR3, as DNA: TGTGCCAGCAGCCTCTACAGGGCGGGGGGTGAAAAACTGTTTTTT. The V call is TRBV7-6, the J call TRBJ1-4; D is possibly TRBD1 (6 bases). Trimming removed 5 bases from V and 7 bases from J, with 17 bases in between. Germline V gene data show CDR1 as SGHVS and CDR2 as FNYEAQ. The CDR3 covers 15 residues.

This clonotype has at least ten counts. This chain links TRBV27 with TRBJ1-2, with D maybe TRBD1 (5 bases). Germline loops: CDR1 MNHEY, CDR2 SMNVEV (reference sequence). The ends were cut back, 3 bases at V and 2 bases at J, with 7 bases in the middle. CDR3 length equals 13 residues. CDR3 in amino acids: CASSFWDNYGYTF. DNA for the CDR3: TGTGCCAGCAGTTTTTGGGACAACTATGGCTACACCTTC.

The sample holds many counts of this clonotype. The chain employs TRBV5-5 and TRBJ1-3; D might be TRBD1 (5 bases). The CDR3 spans 15 residues. The germline V and J ends were trimmed by 0 bases and 4 bases, with 11 bases remaining between them. Germline V gene data show CDR1 as SGHKS and CDR2 as YYEKEE (reference sequence). The CDR3 loop is CASSLGGVKGNTIYF. The CDR3 region has the DNA TGTGCCAGCAGCTTGGGGGGCGTTAAAGGAAACACCATATATTTT.

The chain joins TRBV7-2 to TRBJ2-5, with D unclear. The CDR3 sequence is 14 residues long. The V end lost 5 bases, the J end lost 5 bases, and 15 bases lay between the germline ends. The germline CDR1 and CDR2 sequences are SGHTA and FQGNSA. CDR3 in amino acids: CASSPEAVSETQYF. The CDR3 bases are TGTGCCAGCAGCCCAGAAGCAGTTTCGGAGACCCAGTACTTC. The full variable domain, rest sourced from reference TRBV7-2 and TRBJ2-5, is GAGVSQSPSNKVTEKGKDVELRCDPISGHTALYWYRQSLGQGLEFLIYFQGNSAPDKSGLPSDRFSAERTGGSVSTLTIQRTQQEDSAVYLCASSPEAVSETQYFGPGTRLLVL.

This clonotype was seen at least ten times. For the CDR3, the DNA is TGCAGCGGTAGGACAGGGGCGATGGGTGAGCAGTTCTTC. The encoded protein is CSGRTGAMGEQFF. The chain links TRBV29-1 to TRBJ2-1; 9 bases are shared with TRBD1. The CDR3 has 13 residues. The trim removed 7 bases at V and 9 bases at J, leaving 10 bases unmatched. Germline-derived CDR1 and CDR2 are SQVTM and ANQGSEA.

V is TRBV12-3 or TRBV12-4 and J is TRBJ1-1, with D tentatively TRBD1 (5 bases). Trimming took 2 bases from V and 5 from J, leaving 12 bases between them. The CDR3 is 14 amino acids. The CDR3 coding sequence is TGTGCCAGCAGTTTATCGGGACCGTCGACTGAAGCTTTCTTT. It encodes CASSLSGPSTEAFF.

Only a few counts were recorded for this clonotype. V usage is TRBV9 and J usage is TRBJ1-1, with 7 bases fitting TRBD1. The V gene's germline CDR1 is SGDLS and CDR2 YYNGEE. This CDR3 spans 14 amino acids. V gave up 5 bases and J gave up 5 bases; unmatched junction bases: 9. This chain's CDR3 is CASSGNRGETEAFF. The CDR3 coding sequence is TGTGCCAGCAGTGGGAACAGGGGCGAGACTGAAGCTTTCTTT.

This clonotype was counted at least ten times. The chain joins TRBV9 to TRBJ2-6; TRBD2 agrees at 13 bases. The germline CDR1 and CDR2 sequences are SGDLS and YYNGEE. The CDR3 has 18 amino acids. V shed 4 bases and J 0 bases; nucleotides not matched to a gene: 4. CDR3 in DNA: TGTGCCAGCAGCACCCGGACTAGCGGGAGCTCTGGGGCCAACGTCCTGACTTTC. Its translation is CASSTRTSGSSGANVLTF.

This clonotype was counted many times. V gene TRBV6-6 combines with J gene TRBJ2-7; the D gene is possibly TRBD1 (5 bases). The CDR3 runs 12 residues. CDR1 is MNHNY, CDR2 SVGAGI, per germline (reference sequence). The V end lost 5 bases, the J end lost 7 bases, and 12 bases lay between the germline ends. In nucleotides, the CDR3 is TGTGCCAGCAGTCGATTAGGGGTGGAGCAGTACTTC. Its protein product is CASSRLGVEQYF.

This clonotype was counted a few times. The rearrangement links TRBV11-2 to TRBJ1-4, with 10 bases identical to TRBD1. V dropped 1 base and J dropped 11; count of bases not matched to a gene: 10. The CDR3 runs to 16 residues. Germline values: CDR1 SGHAT, CDR2 FQNNGV. CDR3: CASSLAAGTGDYKLFF. CDR3 in DNA: TGTGCCAGCAGCTTAGCCGCCGGGACAGGGGATTACAAACTGTTTTTT.

V is TRBV7-2 and J is TRBJ2-3; weak D call: TRBD2 (5 bases). Trimming took off 3 bases at V and 12 bases at J, with 13 bases between the two ends. Germline CDR1 SGHTA, CDR2 FQGNSA. This CDR3 contains 12 residues. CDR3 sequence: CASSFGEAYQYF. The CDR3 DNA reads TGTGCCAGCAGCTTCGGGGAAGCCTACCAGTATTTT.

This clonotype was seen more than once but under ten times. The J gene is TRBJ2-1, the V gene TRBV5-6, with TRBD2 matching over 9 bases. The CDR3 extends over 15 amino acids. The J segment lost 5 bases and the V segment lost 4 bases, leaving 7 bases of the junction unmatched. The V gene's germline CDR1 is SGHDT and CDR2 YYEEEE. DNA for the CDR3: TGTGCCAGCAGCATTTCTAGCGGGATCCACAATGAGCAGTTCTTC. Its protein product is CASSISSGIHNEQFF.

This clonotype was seen many times. CDR3 sequence: CASSPQGGQGTEAFF. CDR3 bases: TGTGCCAGCTCCCCTCAGGGGGGGCAAGGGACTGAAGCTTTCTTT. This chain uses TRBV18 with TRBJ1-1; 7 bases align to TRBD1. Unmatched junction bases numbered 12, after V lost 6 bases and J lost 5 bases. CDR1 and CDR2 (germline): KGHSH, LQKENI. The CDR3 totals 15 residues.

This clonotype was detected ten times or more. V is TRBV12-3 or TRBV12-4 and J is TRBJ1-5; no clear D. V lost 5 bases, J lost 1 base, and 15 bases lay in between. The CDR3 length is 16 residues. The CDR3 spells CASSVLGRRSNQPQHF. The CDR3, as DNA: TGTGCCAGCAGTGTCCTAGGGCGGCGAAGCAATCAGCCCCAGCATTTT.

The sample holds a few counts of this clonotype. V gene TRBV4-2 combines with J gene TRBJ2-3, with 12 bases fitting TRBD2. CDR3 length equals 16 residues. The trim removed 1 base at V and 8 bases at J, leaving 7 bases unmatched. The V gene's germline CDR1 is LGHNA and CDR2 YNFKEQ. The CDR3 protein is CASSQVGGLAGTTQYF. The CDR3, as DNA: TGTGCCAGCAGCCAAGTGGGGGGACTAGCGGGCACTACGCAGTATTTT.

CDR3 nucleotide sequence: TGTGCCAGCAGCGTAGTAGGCGAGGGAGATACGCAGTATTTT. Translated: CASSVVGEGDTQYF. V usage is TRBV9 and J usage is TRBJ2-3; D may be TRBD2 (5 bases). Germline loops: CDR1 SGDLS, CDR2 YYNGEE. This CDR3 has 14 residues. Trimming pared 0 bases from V and 5 bases from J, leaving 10 bases between.

There are many counts of this clonotype. The chain has TRBV2 and TRBJ2-3, with unresolved D. The CDR3 covers 13 residues. The germline V and J ends were trimmed by 8 bases and 0 bases, with 9 bases remaining between them. Looked up from germline, CDR1 is SNHLY and CDR2 is FYNNEI. The CDR3 reads CASRLDSTDTQYF. CDR3 sequence (DNA): TGTGCCAGCCGGTTAGACAGCACAGATACGCAGTATTTT.

The chain recombines TRBV20-1 with TRBJ2-3; TRBD2 matches at 11 bases. Looked up from germline, CDR1 is DFQATT and CDR2 is SNEGSKA (reference sequence). CDR3 length equals 15 residues. Germline trimming cut 6 bases from V and 4 bases from J; bases unmatched to any gene: 9. Here the CDR3 DNA reads TGCAGTGCGTTCCATAGCGGGGGGGCATCAGATACGCAGTATTTT. Its protein is CSAFHSGGASDTQYF.

The sample holds a few counts of this clonotype. The chain uses TRBV5-1 and TRBJ1-1; possible D gene TRBD1, 5 bases. The CDR3 is 14 residues long. Germline CDR1 is SGHRS and CDR2 is YFSETQ. The V end was cut by 4 bases, the J end by 5 bases, with 15 bases between. Here the CDR3 reads CASSPPGSGTEAFF. CDR3 DNA sequence: TGCGCCAGCAGCCCCCCGGGTTCAGGGACTGAAGCTTTCTTT.

This clonotype was seen more than once but under ten times. The chain uses TRBV29-1 and TRBJ2-3, with 11 positions matching TRBD2. Germline trimming cut 2 bases from V and 2 bases from J; bases unmatched to any gene: 6. This CDR3 comprises 16 residues. From germline, CDR1 is SQVTM and CDR2 ANQGSEA. This chain's CDR3 is CSVESGTSGHTDTQYF. CDR3 coding DNA: TGCAGCGTTGAATCCGGGACTAGCGGACACACAGATACGCAGTATTTT.